This T cell receptor beta chain was obtained from a study of shared clonotypes between healthy human individuals. Profiled with immunoSEQ multiplex PCR; TCRdb holds only in-frame clones, not every one. The sample consists of roughly 1.4 million clones, about 98.5% of them appearing once. This clone appeared once. The TCR comes from a young man in good health. Material for sequencing was naive CD4+ T cells sorted from blood. Subset reported: CD45RA+ positively selected.

CDR3 amino acids: CASSSGWTEAFF. In DNA form, the CDR3 reads TGTGCCAGCAGCTCAGGGTGGACTGAAGCTTTCTTT. The chain is built from TRBV6-1 and TRBJ1-1; the D gene is possibly TRBD1 (5 bases). The CDR3 consists of 12 residues. Germline loops: CDR1 MNHNS, CDR2 SASEGT. Trimming stripped 6 bases from V and 5 bases from J, with 10 bases between.